What follows are 21 T cell receptor beta chains derived from one specimen sequenced in a study of blood T cells in healthy people across ages. A second PCR of 7 to 11 cycles used a sample-barcoded 5' primer and a J-beta primer mix. MiXCR, run by TCRdb on the 5' RACE reads, gives a single entry per CDR3 protein. The sample shows about 900,000 distinct CDR3 sequences, 40% to 60% of them seen only once. Sequencing was carried out using blood. The origin of the receptors is a man aged 25 to 40 in good health.

The chain employs TRBV30 and TRBJ2-7; TRBD1 matches 7 bases. The CDR3 extends over 11 amino acids. V lost 8 bases and J lost 2; bases outside the gene matches: 3. Germline values: CDR1 GTSNPN, CDR2 SVGIG (reference sequence). CDR3 loop: CAGTAAYEQYF. CDR3 bases: TGTGCCGGGACAGCGGCCTACGAGCAGTACTTC. The variable domain in full, completed from reference TRBV30 and TRBJ2-7, reads SQTIHQWPATLVQPVGSPLSLECTVEGTSNPNLYWYRQAAGRGLQLLFYSVGIGQISSEVPQNLSASRPQDRQFILSSKKLLLSDSGFYLCAGTAAYEQYFGPGTRLTVT.

V and J are TRBV10-3 and TRBJ1-1; TRBD1 is a possible D gene (6 bases). The CDR3 totals 15 residues. Trimming removed 8 bases from V and 4 bases from J, with 20 bases in between. The germline V gene has CDR1 ENHRY and CDR2 SYGVKD. CDR3 nucleotides: TGTGCCATCGTTGGTGGGCAGGGGAAAGTCACTGAAGCTTTCTTT. This codes for CAIVGGQGKVTEAFF.

The chain is built from TRBV7-9 and TRBJ1-2; 9 positions match TRBD1. The germline CDR1 and CDR2 sequences are SEHNR and FQNEAQ (reference sequence). This CDR3 has 13 amino acids. J lost 8 bases, V lost 5 bases, and 6 bases had no gene match. The CDR3 protein is CASSRDREGGYTF. The CDR3 nucleotides read TGTGCCAGCAGCCGGGACAGGGAGGGAGGCTACACCTTC.

V and J are TRBV3-1 and TRBJ2-7; D is uncertain. V was clipped by 0 bases and J by 3 bases, with 21 bases between them. Germline-derived CDR1 and CDR2 are LGHDT and YNNKEL (reference sequence). The CDR3 length is 18 residues. As DNA, the CDR3 is TGTGCCAGCAGCCAAGATAACCAGCCTGACCTGGCTGGCTACGAGCAGTACTTC. It encodes CASSQDNQPDLAGYEQYF.

V and J are TRBV27 and TRBJ2-7, with no clear D. V gave up 6 bases and J gave up 7 bases, with 10 bases separating them. This CDR3 is 11 amino acids long. Germline CDR1 reads MNHEY; CDR2 reads SMNVEV (reference sequence). The CDR3 DNA follows: TGTGCCAGCAGGGATCGAGGAGAGCAGTACTTC. This encodes CASRDRGEQYF.

The CDR3 sequence: CASSLGIRRIGANVLTF. The CDR3 nucleotides read TGTGCCAGCAGCCTTGGGATAAGGCGCATCGGGGCCAACGTCCTGACTTTC. This chain links TRBV7-9 with TRBJ2-6, with D uncertain. Trimming took 5 bases from V and 4 from J, leaving 18 bases between them. The germline V gene encodes CDR1 SEHNR and CDR2 FQNEAQ (reference sequence). This CDR3 comprises 17 residues.

V gene TRBV9 combines with J gene TRBJ2-7; D possibly corresponds to TRBD2 (5 bases). Germline CDR1 SGDLS, CDR2 YYNGEE. The CDR3 length is 13 residues. Trimming removed 1 base at V and 2 bases at J, with 7 bases between. The CDR3: CASSVSGAYEQYF. CDR3 nucleotides: TGTGCCAGCAGCGTATCCGGGGCCTACGAGCAGTACTTC. The whole variable domain, filled in from reference TRBV9 and TRBJ2-7, reads DSGVTQTPKHLITATGQRVTLRCSPRSGDLSVYWYQQSLDQGLQFLIQYYNGEERAKGNILERFSAQQFPDLHSELNLSSLELGDSALYFCASSVSGAYEQYFGPGTRLTVT.

This chain connects TRBV7-2 to TRBJ2-1; TRBD2 matches 7 bases. The CDR3 has 16 amino acids. Germline V CDR1 and CDR2: SGHTA, FQGNSA. V was pared by 5 bases and J by 0 bases, with 7 bases of the junction left unmatched. For the CDR3, the DNA is TGTGCCAGCAGCGCCTGGGGAGGGCTCTCCTACAATGAGCAGTTCTTC. Its protein is CASSAWGGLSYNEQFF.

The chain employs TRBV3-1 and TRBJ1-2; TRBD1 might be the D (5 bases). V lost 2 bases to trimming and J lost 5 bases, with 18 bases between them. Germline V gene data show CDR1 as LGHDT and CDR2 as YNNKEL (reference sequence). The CDR3 contains 16 residues. CDR3 loop: CASSQLAGSSRYGYTF. In nucleotides, the CDR3 is TGTGCCAGCAGCCAACTCGCAGGGTCCTCCCGATATGGCTACACCTTC.

Regarding this clonotype: One base away lies a much larger clone, so this may be a sequencing read error. The gene calls are TRBV6-5 and TRBJ1-6; 9 bases align to TRBD1. Per the germline V gene, CDR1 is MNHEY and CDR2 is SVGAGI. CDR3 size: 15 residues. CDR3 protein: CVSSYSGTGNSPLHF. CDR3 in DNA: TGTGTCAGCAGTTACTCCGGGACAGGGAATTCACCCCTCCACTTT.

The sample holds a few counts of this clonotype. The genes are TRBV28 and TRBJ1-1, with D hard to call. Germline V gene data show CDR1 as MDHEN and CDR2 as SYDVKM. This CDR3 is 15 amino acids long. Trimming pared 2 bases from V and 2 bases from J, leaving 12 bases between. The CDR3 bases are TGTGCCAGCAGTTTACCTGGTGCAGGAAACACTGAAGCTTTCTTT. This encodes CASSLPGAGNTEAFF. Using reference TRBV28 and TRBJ1-1 for the parts outside the CDR3, the full variable domain is DVKVTQSSRYLVKRTGEKVFLECVQDMDHENMFWYRQDPGLGLRLIYFSYDVKMKEKGDIPEGYSVSREKKERFSLILESASTNQTSMYLCASSLPGAGNTEAFFGQGTRLTVV.

CDR3 in DNA: TGCAGTGCTAGAGGGGGGGCGTTGATTGAGCAGTTCTTC. It specifies CSARGGALIEQFF. The genes are TRBV20-1 and TRBJ2-1; D assignment may be TRBD1 or TRBD2 (6 bases each). V shed 1 base and J shed 9 bases, with 13 bases lying between them. Germline V gene lookup returns CDR1 DFQATT and CDR2 SNEGSKA (reference sequence). The CDR3 runs 13 residues.

This rearrangement joins TRBV3-1 to TRBJ2-3; D is ambiguous. This CDR3 is built from 14 residues. In germline, CDR1 is LGHDT, CDR2 YNNKEL (reference sequence). The V end was cut by 0 bases, the J end by 2 bases, with 6 bases between. CDR3 nucleotide sequence: TGTGCCAGCAGCCAAGAGTTCTTCACAGATACGCAGTATTTT. This encodes CASSQEFFTDTQYF.

This rearrangement joins TRBV28 to TRBJ2-7, with unresolved D. This CDR3 has 14 amino acids. Per the germline V gene, CDR1 is MDHEN and CDR2 is SYDVKM. The V gene lost 6 bases and the J gene lost 10 bases, with 22 bases spanning the gap. For the CDR3, the DNA is TGTGCCAGCAGCCAAGCCAACAGTTGGACCCCACAGTACTTC. Protein sequence: CASSQANSWTPQYF.

In regard to this clonotype: This may arise from a read error, as a much more abundant clone is one base away. CDR3 bases: TGTGCCAGCAGCCAAAAGACTGAAGCTTTCTTT. Protein sequence: CASSQKTEAFF. This chain uses TRBV4-2 with TRBJ1-1; D not resolved. CDR1 and CDR2 from the germline V gene are LGHNA and YNFKEQ. V lost 2 bases to trimming and J lost 5 bases, with 3 bases between them. The CDR3 extends over 11 amino acids.

The V and J genes are TRBV4-3 and TRBJ2-7; D possibly corresponds to TRBD1 (5 bases). V was pared by 0 bases and J by 3 bases, with 12 bases between. The CDR3 has 15 residues. Germline-derived CDR1 and CDR2 are LGHNA and YSLEER. CDR3 in DNA: TGCGCCAGCAGCCAAGATAGACAGATCTACTACGAGCAGTACTTC. It specifies CASSQDRQIYYEQYF.

This clonotype appeared a few times. The genes are TRBV7-2 and TRBJ2-3; D assignment may be TRBD1 or TRBD2 (5 bases each). V dropped 5 bases and J dropped 3 bases, with 18 bases sitting between them. The CDR3 runs to 16 residues. Germline-derived CDR1 and CDR2 are SGHTA and FQGNSA. The chain's CDR3 is CASSRDGSVWTDTQYF. The DNA of the CDR3 is TGTGCCAGCAGCAGGGACGGCTCCGTGTGGACAGATACGCAGTATTTT.

This clonotype came up a few times. The chain employs TRBV4-3 and TRBJ1-6; D is uncertain. The CDR3 has 15 residues. Between the trimmed V and J ends, which lost 4 bases and 11 bases, there was a span of 18 bases. The germline CDR1 and CDR2 sequences are LGHNA and YSLEER. For the CDR3, the DNA is TGCGCCAGCAGCCCCACCGACGCCACCGGACCACCCCTCCACTTT. Encoded protein: CASSPTDATGPPLHF.

This clonotype was counted between two and nine times. V gene TRBV3-1 combines with J gene TRBJ2-6; possible D gene TRBD2, 5 bases. The CDR3 has 17 amino acids. The germline CDR1 and CDR2 sequences are LGHDT and YNNKEL (reference sequence). The ends were cut back, 5 bases at V and 0 bases at J, with 14 bases in the middle. The CDR3 is CASSTQTGLSGANVLTF. The CDR3 DNA sequence: TGTGCCAGCAGCACCCAAACCGGACTCTCTGGGGCCAACGTCCTGACTTTC.

The V and J genes are TRBV5-6 and TRBJ2-1; D possibly corresponds to TRBD2 (6 bases). This CDR3 is built from 13 residues. Germline lookup yields CDR1 SGHDT and CDR2 YYEEEE. Trimming left V 4 bases short and J 8 bases short, with 13 bases between. CDR3 sequence reads: CASSKDWEDEQFF. The CDR3 coding sequence is TGTGCCAGCAGCAAGGACTGGGAGGATGAGCAGTTCTTC.

The chain carries TRBV9 and TRBJ1-1, with 7 positions matching TRBD1. The germline CDR1 and CDR2 sequences are SGDLS and YYNGEE. The CDR3 extends over 17 amino acids. Trimming at V came to 0 bases and at J to 3 bases, leaving 11 bases not matched to a gene. The CDR3 bases are TGTGCCAGCAGCGTAGTTTTTGGCAGGGGGGCCGACACTGAAGCTTTCTTT. Its translation is CASSVVFGRGADTEAFF.